The 25 T cell receptor beta chains presented below share a single source sample, sequenced in a study of regulatory T cells in long-lasting Graves disease. The time point here: newly diagnosed GD, antithyroid drugs for less than 3 months. PBMC-extracted RNA yielded the TCR library. For TCR beta, libraries came from iRepertoire HTBI primers and Arm-PCR of CDR3 regions. In TCRdb, the multiplex PCR reads were re-called with MiXCR into one record per CDR3 protein. The repertoire holds roughly 510,000 distinct CDR3 sequences, with about 16% as singletons. Another study also made use of these data, one on T cells in Graves' hyperthyroidism and ophthalmopathy.

The sample was peripheral blood mononuclear cells (PBMCs), taken at new diagnosis, from a patient treated with antithyroid drugs. The receptors here all came from a man aged 18-30 years with Graves disease.

This clonotype was observed at least ten times. This sequence joins TRBV28 and TRBJ2-7; 10 nucleotides align to TRBD2. The CDR3 is 16 residues long. CDR1 and CDR2 (germline): MDHEN, SYDVKM. The ends lost 4 bases at V and 9 bases at J; junction bases unmatched: 15. CDR3 sequence (DNA): TGTGCCAGCAGTTACCCTACAGCGGGAGGGCCCCGGGGGCAGTACTTC. Translating it yields CASSYPTAGGPRGQYF. Using reference TRBV28 and TRBJ2-7 for the parts outside the CDR3, the full variable domain is DVKVTQSSRYLVKRTGEKVFLECVQDMDHENMFWYRQDPGLGLRLIYFSYDVKMKEKGDIPEGYSVSREKKERFSLILESASTNQTSMYLCASSYPTAGGPRGQYFGPGTRLTVT.

The table lists this clonotype with a few counts. V is TRBV15 and J is TRBJ2-3; TRBD2 might be the D (7 bases). Germline lookup yields CDR1 LNHNV and CDR2 YYDKDF (reference sequence). This CDR3 comprises 17 residues. Trimming removed 1 base from V and 1 base from J, with 15 bases in between. CDR3 region: CATSRGRGARGTDTQYF. CDR3 coding DNA: TGTGCCACCAGCAGAGGTCGGGGGGCGCGTGGCACAGATACGCAGTATTTT.

This clonotype was found many times. The chain links TRBV18 to TRBJ2-1; D not certain. CDR3 length: 13 amino acids. Germline lookup yields CDR1 KGHSH and CDR2 LQKENI. Trimming took 5 bases from V and 6 from J, leaving 11 bases between them. The CDR3 here is CASSERTGNEQFF. Written as DNA, the CDR3 is TGTGCCAGCTCAGAGAGGACGGGCAATGAGCAGTTCTTC. The full variable domain, its missing parts supplied by reference TRBV18 and TRBJ2-1, is NAGVMQNPRHLVRRRGQEARLRCSPMKGHSHVYWYRQLPEEGLKFMVYLQKENIIDESGMPKERFSAEFPKEGPSILRIQQVVRGDSAAYFCASSERTGNEQFFGPGTRLTVL.

This clonotype was counted between two and nine times. This chain uses TRBV7-9 with TRBJ2-2; D gene unclear. Trimming took off 6 bases at V and 5 bases at J, with 7 bases between the two ends. Germline values: CDR1 SEHNR, CDR2 FQNEAQ (reference sequence). The CDR3 is made up of 12 amino acids. The CDR3 bases are TGTGCCAGCAGTGCGCAGACCGGGGAGCTGTTTTTT. Translating gives CASSAQTGELFF.

For this clonotype: A far larger clone is just one base off, so this is likely a read error. The rearrangement uses TRBV4-3 and TRBJ2-7, with 8 bases identical to TRBD1. Germline lookup yields CDR1 LGHNA and CDR2 YSLEER. CDR3 size: 16 residues. The V gene end was trimmed by 4 bases and the J gene end by 3 bases; junction bases not matched to a gene: 11. In DNA form, the CDR3 reads TGCGCCAGCAGCCGAGGGGGGACAGGAAGATACTACGAGCAGTACTTC. Its protein is CASSRGGTGRYYEQYF.

This clonotype appeared many times. The rearrangement joins TRBV7-9 to TRBJ2-2; D not resolved. V lost 5 bases to trimming and J lost 3 bases, with 13 bases between them. Per germline, CDR1 SEHNR and CDR2 FQNEAQ (reference sequence). This CDR3 has 15 amino acids. The CDR3 loop reads CASSGTKGYTGELFF. In DNA, the CDR3 is TGTGCCAGCAGCGGAACCAAGGGTTACACCGGGGAGCTGTTTTTT.

There are a few counts of this clonotype. This chain joins TRBV9 and TRBJ2-2, with 7 bases aligning to TRBD2. The trim removed 3 bases at V and 5 bases at J, leaving 10 bases unmatched. This CDR3 contains 16 residues. Germline assignment: CDR1 SGDLS and CDR2 YYNGEE. CDR3 sequence reads: CASSAPRGRETGELFF. The CDR3 DNA reads TGTGCCAGCAGCGCCCCACGCGGGAGAGAGACCGGGGAGCTGTTTTTT.

V is TRBV10-2 and J is TRBJ2-1, with TRBD2 identical over 12 bases. Germline V lookup: CDR1 WSHSY, CDR2 SAAADI. This CDR3 region has 14 residues. The junction had 6 bases not matched to a gene; V was cut back by 6 bases and J by 9 bases. The CDR3 loop is CASSPSGRGGEQFF. The DNA for the CDR3 is TGCGCCAGCAGCCCTAGCGGGAGGGGAGGTGAGCAGTTCTTC.

This clonotype was found a few times. The V call is TRBV6-2 or TRBV6-3, the J call TRBJ2-6; perhaps TRBD1 as D (5 bases). Trimming took 5 bases from V and 2 from J, leaving 25 bases between them. Germline V gene lookup returns CDR1 MNHEY and CDR2 SVGEGT. This CDR3 comprises 20 residues. The CDR3 DNA reads TGTGCCAGCAGTGAAGACCCTAGGGTCAGGGAAATAGCTGGGGCCAACGTCCTGACTTTC. Translated, it gives CASSEDPRVREIAGANVLTF.

This clonotype was counted ten times or more. This rearrangement joins TRBV28 to TRBJ2-3, with D possibly being TRBD1 (6 bases). The germline gives CDR1 MDHEN, CDR2 SYDVKM. The length of the CDR3 is 14 residues. Trimming removed 6 bases at V and 2 bases at J, with 12 bases between. The CDR3 spells CASSRSGATDTQYF. The CDR3 nucleotides read TGTGCCAGCAGCCGGTCAGGGGCCACAGATACGCAGTATTTT.

This clonotype was observed a handful of times. V is TRBV19 and J is TRBJ2-2; D call uncertain. Trimming cost V 4 bases and J 4 bases, with 22 bases left between them. The CDR3 has 18 amino acids. Per the germline V gene, CDR1 is LNHDA and CDR2 is SQIVND (reference sequence). The CDR3 DNA reads TGTGCCAGTAGTACCCGACAAAGGGTTTTAATCTCCACCGGGGAGCTGTTTTTT. Translated: CASSTRQRVLISTGELFF. Looking up the rest from reference TRBV19 and TRBJ2-2 gives the full variable domain: DGGITQSPKYLFRKEGQNVTLSCEQNLNHDAMYWYRQDPGQGLRLIYYSQIVNDFQKGDIAEGYSVSREKKESFPLTVTSAQKNPTAFYLCASSTRQRVLISTGELFFGEGSRLTVL.

This clonotype was detected ten times or more. The V call is TRBV20-1, the J call TRBJ2-2, with D maybe TRBD2 (6 bases). Germline CDR1 DFQATT, CDR2 SNEGSKA (reference sequence). The CDR3 covers 15 residues. The ends were cut back, 0 bases at V and 5 bases at J, with 13 bases in the middle. CDR3 in amino acids: CSARDRSRETGELFF. The CDR3, as DNA: TGCAGTGCTAGAGATCGTTCCCGGGAGACCGGGGAGCTGTTTTTT.

This clonotype showed up many times. V usage is TRBV28 and J usage is TRBJ2-5, with a possible D match to TRBD1 (5 bases). The CDR3 consists of 15 residues. The germline CDR1 and CDR2 sequences are MDHEN and SYDVKM. The germline V and J ends were trimmed by 6 bases and 7 bases, with 21 bases remaining between them. The CDR3 reads CASRMWTQGVGTQYF. The DNA for the CDR3 is TGTGCCAGCAGAATGTGGACGCAGGGTGTGGGGACCCAGTACTTC.

This clonotype showed up just a few times. The chain joins TRBV3-1 to TRBJ2-5; D may be TRBD1 (5 bases). Germline V gene sequence: CDR1 LGHDT, CDR2 YNNKEL (reference sequence). Trimming took 3 bases from V and 0 from J, leaving 8 bases between them. The CDR3 length is 14 residues. The CDR3 DNA sequence: TGTGCCAGCAGCCATAGGACAAACCAAGAGACCCAGTACTTC. This translates into CASSHRTNQETQYF.

This rearrangement joins TRBV3-1 to TRBJ2-1, with 8 bases fitting TRBD2. Germline CDR1 is LGHDT and CDR2 is YNNKEL (reference sequence). The V and J ends lost 4 bases and 4 bases, in that order; junction bases with no gene match: 9. The CDR3 is 16 amino acids. The CDR3 sequence: CASSPYGGRLYNEQFF. CDR3 sequence (DNA): TGTGCCAGCAGCCCCTATGGCGGGAGGTTGTACAATGAGCAGTTCTTC.

This clonotype was seen more than once but under ten times. This rearrangement joins TRBV2 to TRBJ1-1; a possible D gene is TRBD1 (5 bases). V dropped 10 bases and J dropped 0 bases, with 12 bases sitting between them. The CDR3 has 13 amino acids. CDR1 and CDR2 (germline): SNHLY, FYNNEI. CDR3 nucleotide sequence: TGTGCCACACTACCACAGGTGAACACTGAAGCTTTCTTT. Translation: CATLPQVNTEAFF.

This clonotype was counted many times. The chain couples TRBV29-1 to TRBJ2-3, with D maybe TRBD1 (6 bases). Trimming removed 7 bases at V and 1 base at J, with 12 bases between. Germline V lookup: CDR1 SQVTM, CDR2 ANQGSEA. This CDR3 region has 13 residues. In DNA form, the CDR3 reads TGCAGCGGATACAGGGTTGGCACAGATACGCAGTATTTT. Translation: CSGYRVGTDTQYF.

The V call is TRBV20-1, the J call TRBJ1-1, with D uncertain. V was cut by 6 bases and J by 2 bases, with 16 bases left in between. Germline V gene lookup returns CDR1 DFQATT and CDR2 SNEGSKA (reference sequence). This CDR3 spans 14 amino acids. CDR3 amino acids: CSAKGRGANTEAFF. Here the CDR3 DNA reads TGCAGTGCCAAAGGGCGGGGAGCAAACACTGAAGCTTTCTTT.

This clonotype has only a few counts. This chain joins TRBV7-8 and TRBJ1-4, with D tentatively TRBD1 (6 bases). The CDR3 spans 15 residues. The V gene's germline CDR1 is SGHVS and CDR2 FQNEAQ. The V and J ends lost 6 bases and 2 bases respectively, with 13 bases between them. CDR3 coding DNA: TGTGCCAGCAGTCGACTTCAGGGGACTAATGAAAAACTGTTTTTT. Translation gives CASSRLQGTNEKLFF.

This clonotype has only a few counts. A read error is likely, as this CDR3 ends without the conserved phenylalanine or tryptophan. The V and J genes are TRBV27 and TRBJ2-7; no reliable D call. CDR3 length equals 14 residues. Trimming took off 3 bases at V and 5 bases at J, with 14 bases between the two ends. Germline V gene data show CDR1 as MNHEY and CDR2 as SMNVEV (reference sequence). For the CDR3, the DNA is TGTGCCAGCAGTTTCCTCGGGTCTTCCCACGAGCAGTACCTC. It codes for CASSFLGSSHEQYL.

This clonotype was counted between two and nine times. This rearrangement joins TRBV4-1 to TRBJ1-4; the match to TRBD1 covers 7 bases. This CDR3 comprises 13 residues. Germline-derived CDR1 and CDR2 are MGHRA and YSYEKL. V trimming: 4 bases; J trimming: 7 bases; junction bases outside the gene matches: 3. The DNA for the CDR3 is TGCGCCAGCAGCCGATACAGGGGTGAAAAACTGTTTTTT. This translates into CASSRYRGEKLFF.

This clonotype came up many times. The chain recombines TRBV19 with TRBJ2-7, with D perhaps matching TRBD2 (5 bases). The CDR3 contains 16 residues. The germline V gene encodes CDR1 LNHDA and CDR2 SQIVND (reference sequence). The V end was cut by 5 bases, the J end by 0 bases, with 17 bases between. The CDR3 loop is CASSPEGRPFSYEQYF. The DNA for the CDR3 is TGTGCCAGTAGTCCAGAGGGCAGGCCTTTCTCCTACGAGCAGTACTTC.

This clonotype was seen a handful of times. This chain's CDR3 is CASSDTGGPLFF. The CDR3 DNA is TGTGCCAGCAGCGACACAGGGGGCCCACTGTTTTTT. The V gene is TRBV7-9, the J gene TRBJ1-4; 9 bases line up with TRBD1. V lost 5 bases to trimming and J lost 13 bases; unmatched junction nucleotides: 5. CDR1 is SEHNR, CDR2 FQNEAQ, per germline (reference sequence). CDR3 length: 12 residues. The entire variable domain, with the rest obtained from reference TRBV7-9 and TRBJ1-4, is as follows: DTGVSQNPRHKITKRGQNVTFRCDPISEHNRLYWYRQTLGQGPEFLTYFQNEAQLEKSRLLSDRFSAERPKGSFSTLEIQRTEQGDSAMYLCASSDTGGPLFFGSGTQLSVL.

This clonotype was recorded many times. The chain carries TRBV28 and TRBJ2-3, with TRBD1 identical over 10 bases. With 6 bases clipped from V and 7 bases from J, the junction kept 10 bases outside the gene matches. Germline loops: CDR1 MDHEN, CDR2 SYDVKM. The CDR3 has 15 amino acids. The CDR3, as DNA: TGTGCCAGCAGCCCTAGACAGGGGGCTCAATATACGCAGTATTTT. Translated: CASSPRQGAQYTQYF.

There are a few counts of this clonotype. The chain uses TRBV3-1 and TRBJ1-4; D gene unclear. Trimming left V 4 bases short and J 8 bases short, with 14 bases between. This CDR3 has 14 residues. Germline V gene lookup returns CDR1 LGHDT and CDR2 YNNKEL (reference sequence). This CDR3 is CASSPRNTKEKLFF. DNA of the CDR3: TGTGCCAGCAGCCCGCGTAACACCAAAGAAAAACTGTTTTTT. Full variable domain (missing parts from reference TRBV3-1 and TRBJ1-4): DTAVSQTPKYLVTQMGNDKSIKCEQNLGHDTMYWYKQDSKKFLKIMFSYNNKELIINETVPNRFSPKSPDKAHLNLHINSLELGDSAVYFCASSPRNTKEKLFFGSGTQLSVL.